The T cell receptor beta chain under discussion was sequenced for a study of cytomegalovirus exposure and HLA in healthy donors. For the study at large: Samples from HLA-typed donors yielded approximately 88 million unique TCRs in an early data release.

Study-level points and caveats: Presence/absence analyses took donor sequencing depth as roughly uniform. Confirmation in vitro established that a few CMV-associated chains were specific for CMV antigens.

PCR involved 60 Vbeta and 13 Jbeta primers. Produced via immunoSEQ multiplex PCR; TCRdb's table is partial and in-frame only. The sample yields 150,000 to 200,000 clones, roughly 85% seen once. About this clone itself: As yet, its antigen is unknown.

J was trimmed by 2 bases and V by 6 bases; bases with no gene match: 11. The germline V gene encodes CDR1 MDHEN and CDR2 SYDVKM. CDR3 length: 17 residues. The clonotype was recovered from a woman aged 40 to 50 in good health and CMV-seronegative. The sequencing input was PBMCs. The V and J genes are TRBV28 and TRBJ2-2, with 8 bases aligning to TRBD2. CDR3 in amino acids: CASRHRASGSNTGELFF. The CDR3 region has the DNA TGTGCCAGCAGACACCGGGCTAGCGGGTCTAACACCGGGGAGCTGTTTTTT.